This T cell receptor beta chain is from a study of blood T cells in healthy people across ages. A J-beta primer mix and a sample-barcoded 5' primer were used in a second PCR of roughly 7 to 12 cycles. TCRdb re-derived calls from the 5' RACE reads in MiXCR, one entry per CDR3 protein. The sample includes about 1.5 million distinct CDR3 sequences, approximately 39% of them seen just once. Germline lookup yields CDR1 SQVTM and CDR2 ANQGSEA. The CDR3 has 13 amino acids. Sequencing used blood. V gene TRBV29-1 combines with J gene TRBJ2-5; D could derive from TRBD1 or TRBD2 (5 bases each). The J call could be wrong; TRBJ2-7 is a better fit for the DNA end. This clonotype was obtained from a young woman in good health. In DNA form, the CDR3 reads TGCAGCGTTAGTCCCGGGACCGAGGTCGAGCAGTACTTC. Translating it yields CSVSPGTEVEQYF.